The 8 T cell receptor beta chains listed next were all sequenced from one sample in a study of T cell responses to AZD1222 COVID-19 vaccine. The protocol was immunoSEQ multiplex PCR, while the TCRdb copy is restricted to in-frame clones and leaves out a portion. The table has 100,000 or so clones, around nine tenths seen once. This specimen was peripheral blood, taken on day 0 of AZD1222 vaccination. These receptor sequences come from an adult in good health.

The gene calls are TRBV24-1 and TRBJ2-5, with 12 positions matching TRBD2. The ends lost 2 bases at V and 5 bases at J; junction bases unmatched: 11. The CDR3 sequence is 18 residues long. CDR1 and CDR2 (germline): KGHDR, SFDVKD. The CDR3 region has the DNA TGTGCCACCAGTGATTCTAGCGGGAGGGCCGAATTTGGGGAGACCCAGTACTTC. This codes for CATSDSSGRAEFGETQYF.

The chain links TRBV13 to TRBJ1-1; D perhaps matches TRBD1 (6 bases). This CDR3 is built from 15 residues. Germline lookup yields CDR1 PRHDT and CDR2 FYEKMQ (reference sequence). V was cut by 6 bases and J by 0 bases, with 14 bases left in between. CDR3 bases: TGTGCCAGCAGACCACCAACAGGGATGAACACTGAAGCTTTCTTT. Amino acid sequence: CASRPPTGMNTEAFF.

The rearrangement links TRBV3-1 (or the pseudogene TRBV3-2) to TRBJ1-1, with D perhaps matching TRBD1 (5 bases). From germline, CDR1 is LGHDT and CDR2 YNNKEL (reference sequence). The CDR3 spans 12 residues. The ends were cut back, 4 bases at V and 8 bases at J, with 11 bases in the middle. The CDR3: CASSPMGEEAFF. The CDR3 DNA follows: TGTGCCAGCAGCCCCATGGGGGAAGAAGCTTTCTTT.

This chain connects TRBV25-1 to TRBJ1-4; D not certain. The germline V and J ends were trimmed by 2 bases and 6 bases, with 16 bases remaining between them. Germline-derived CDR1 and CDR2 are MGHDK and SYGVNS. CDR3 length: 16 residues. The CDR3 spells CASSEHPGRKDEKLFF. The CDR3 DNA sequence: TGTGCCAGCAGTGAACACCCGGGGAGGAAAGATGAAAAACTGTTTTTT.

The chain uses TRBV7-2 and TRBJ2-1, with a weak D call TRBD2 (5 bases). Germline values: CDR1 SGHTA, CDR2 FQGNSA. Trimming stripped 1 base from V and 4 bases from J, with 11 bases between. CDR3 length: 15 residues. CDR3 protein: CASSLGSTSYNEQFF. The CDR3 DNA is TGTGCCAGCAGCTTAGGGTCCACTAGTTACAATGAGCAGTTCTTC.

This rearrangement joins TRBV5-1 to TRBJ2-2; D is possibly TRBD1 (6 bases). The CDR3 spans 16 residues. Germline V gene lookup returns CDR1 SGHRS and CDR2 YFSETQ. V lost 6 bases and J lost 0, with 15 bases in between. In DNA, the CDR3 is TGCGCCAGCAAGGGGCAGGGGTCGGCGAACACCGGGGAGCTGTTTTTT. Amino acid sequence: CASKGQGSANTGELFF. The whole variable domain, filled in from reference TRBV5-1 and TRBJ2-2, reads KAGVTQTPRYLIKTRGQQVTLSCSPISGHRSVSWYQQTPGQGLQFLFEYFSETQRNKGNFPGRFSGRQFSNSRSEMNVSTLELGDSALYLCASKGQGSANTGELFFGEGSRLTVL.

This sequence joins TRBV6-5 and TRBJ1-1, with unresolved D. Trimming took 5 bases from V and 1 from J, leaving 8 bases between them. This CDR3 is built from 13 residues. The germline CDR1 and CDR2 sequences are MNHEY and SVGAGI. The CDR3 DNA reads TGTGCCAGCAGTAGGCGGGAGAACACTGAAGCTTTCTTT. Amino acids: CASSRRENTEAFF.

V and J are TRBV7-8 and TRBJ1-5; a possible D gene is TRBD1 (5 bases). The CDR3 runs 17 residues. Germline CDR1 reads SGHVS; CDR2 reads FQNEAQ. V dropped 4 bases and J dropped 2 bases, with 18 bases sitting between them. The CDR3 DNA follows: TGTGCCAGCAGCTCTACTAGTTGGGGGTTCGGCAATCAGCCCCAGCATTTT. Its translation: CASSSTSWGFGNQPQHF.